The rows below give T cell receptor beta chains drawn from one sample of a study of neurological immune-mediated disorders. MiXCR was run by TCRdb on the 5' RACE reads, yielding one entry per CDR3 protein. The sample lists about 59,000 distinct CDR3 sequences, less than 25% occurring once. Sequenced sample: PBMCs. These receptors were obtained from a man in his 60s with HTLV-1-associated myelopathy (HAM/TSP). Each CDR3 is given with its conserved first and last residue. A D gene is named only where the DNA matches it firmly. Size tells how often a clone was seen (once, few, many) or the class of an expanded clone, and some rows leave it out.

v_gene,abundance,d_gene,j_gene,CDR3nt,CDR3aa
TRBV5-1,many,TRBD2,TRBJ2-1,TGCGCCAGCAGCTTGGGCGGGAGGGCCGGAGATGAGCAGTTCTTC,CASSLGGRAGDEQFF
TRBV6-2/TRBV6-3,many,TRBD1,TRBJ2-6,TGTGCCAGCAGTCCCGGGACAGGGCTATTGTCTGGGGCCAACGTCCTGACTTTC,CASSPGTGLLSGANVLTF
TRBV12-3/TRBV12-4,many,TRBD1,TRBJ1-5,TGTGCCAGCAGTCGACAGGGGGCCTATCAGCCCCAGCATTTT,CASSRQGAYQPQHF
TRBV5-1,few,TRBD1,TRBJ2-2,TGCGCCAGCACCTTCCGCCTAGGACAGGCGAACACCGGGGAGCTGTTTTTT,CASTFRLGQANTGELFF
TRBV5-1,many,-,TRBJ2-2,TGCGCCAGCAGCTTGGGGCAGGGGATGCCGACCGGGGAGCTGTTTTTT,CASSLGQGMPTGELFF
TRBV4-2,many,TRBD2,TRBJ2-5,TGTGCCAGCAGCCAAGGAAATAGCGGGAGTTCAGAGACCCAGTACTTC,CASSQGNSGSSETQYF
TRBV5-1,many,-,TRBJ2-7,TGCGCCAGCAGCTTGGACGGCTTTTCCGTGTCGTCCGAGCAGTACTTC,CASSLDGFSVSSEQYF
TRBV20-1,many,-,TRBJ2-1,TGCAGTGCTAGTCGCCGGGACTCGAGGGCTGAGCAGTTCTTC,CSASRRDSRAEQFF
TRBV5-1,-,-,TRBJ2-7,TGCGCCAGCAGCCAGACGGCCCCCGGGGACGAGCAGTACTTC,CASSQTAPGDEQYF
TRBV5-1,-,TRBD2,TRBJ2-5,TGCGCCAGCAGCTTGGGGCGGACTAGCGGACAAGAGACCCAGTACTTC,CASSLGRTSGQETQYF
TRBV5-1,many,-,TRBJ2-7,TGCGCCAGCAGAGAGGACAACTACGAGCAGTACTTC,CASREDNYEQYF
TRBV12-3/TRBV12-4,many,TRBD2,TRBJ2-1,TGTGCCAGCAGTTTGGCGGGAGGGCCGTTCAATGAGCAGTTCTTC,CASSLAGGPFNEQFF
TRBV5-1,many,-,TRBJ1-1,TGCGCCAGCAGGTCGACACCAGGCAGTGTTGAAGCTTTCTTT,CASRSTPGSVEAFF
TRBV7-2,many,-,TRBJ1-3,TGTGCCAGCAGCCTCAGCGGGGCGAGCTCTGGAAACACCATATATTTT,CASSLSGASSGNTIYF
TRBV5-1,many,-,TRBJ2-7,TGCGCCAGCAGCTTATCCTCCCTCCAGGGGTACGAGCAGTACTTC,CASSLSSLQGYEQYF
TRBV9,-,-,TRBJ2-5,TGTGCCAGCAGCGTAAGTTCAGCCGAAGAGACCCAGTACTTC,CASSVSSAEETQYF
TRBV9,many,TRBD2,TRBJ2-3,TGTGCCAGCAGCACCCAAGCGGGAGCCGTCGGAGATACGCAGTATTTT,CASSTQAGAVGDTQYF
TRBV28,many,-,TRBJ2-3,TGTGCCAGCAGTTTAACCCCCGGCGGCACAGATACGCAGTATTTT,CASSLTPGGTDTQYF
TRBV2,few,-,TRBJ2-1,TGTGCCAGCAGCCAAGGCGGATACGGCAATGAGCAGTTCTTC,CASSQGGYGNEQFF
TRBV29-1,-,TRBD1,TRBJ1-3,TGCAGCGTTGCTTTGGGGCAGGGGGCTGGAAACACCATATATTTT,CSVALGQGAGNTIYF
TRBV7-3,-,TRBD1,TRBJ2-1,TGTGCCAGCAGCGTTTCCGGGACAGACAATGAGCAGTTCTTC,CASSVSGTDNEQFF
TRBV20-1,many,TRBD2,TRBJ2-1,TGCAGTGCTAGTCCTAGCGGGAGTTTCTACAATGAGCAGTTCTTC,CSASPSGSFYNEQFF
TRBV7-2,many,-,TRBJ1-4,TGTGCCAGCAGCCCCGGGTCTGCAACTAATGAAAAACTGTTTTTT,CASSPGSATNEKLFF
TRBV7-2,many,-,TRBJ2-7,TGTGCCAGCAGCACCACAGGGGGGGGCGAGCAGTACTTC,CASSTTGGGEQYF
TRBV5-1,-,TRBD1,TRBJ2-1,TGCGCCAGCAGCTTGCGGACAGGGAGCTACAATGAGCAGTTCTTC,CASSLRTGSYNEQFF
TRBV12-3/TRBV12-4,many,-,TRBJ2-6,TGTGCCAGCAGCCCAAAAGGGGTCGGGGCCAACGTCCTGACTTTC,CASSPKGVGANVLTF
TRBV20-1,many,-,TRBJ2-3,TGCAGTGCTAGGGGGGACGCCACGAGGGGGATCGGGCAGTATTTT,CSARGDATRGIGQYF